This T cell receptor beta chain is from a study of T cells in localized non-small cell lung cancer. There are a few counts of this clone. Its target is unknown. V was clipped by 4 bases and J by 15 bases; unmatched bases: 7. From germline, CDR1 is SGDLS and CDR2 YYNGEE. This CDR3 has 12 residues. Points from the study as a whole: It was uninvolved adjacent lung that showed the highest T cell clonality, exceeding tumor. Because only a single region of the tumor was sequenced, heterogeneity remains possible.

This table comes from immunoSEQ multiplex PCR, and its TCRdb copy is limited to in-frame clones, with some not included. This sample has approximately 7,000 clones, with under 30% found just once. The material was lung tumor tissue, obtained before any cancer treatment. J is TRBJ2-2 and V is TRBV9; 9 nucleotides agree with TRBD1. The source is a man between 40 and 70 years old with stage III squamous cell lung carcinoma. CDR3 in amino acids: CASSLRTGVMFF. The CDR3 nucleotides read TGTGCCAGCAGCTTAAGGACAGGGGTGATGTTTTTT. Based on the CDR3 plus reference TRBV9 and TRBJ2-2, the full variable domain is DSGVTQTPKHLITATGQRVTLRCSPRSGDLSVYWYQQSLDQGLQFLIQYYNGEERAKGNILERFSAQQFPDLHSELNLSSLELGDSALYFCASSLRTGVMFFGEGSRLTVL.